Following are 29 T cell receptor beta chains from one sample sequenced in a study of shared clonotypes between healthy human individuals. It was CD45RO-negative cells, positively selected for CCR7, that made up naive CD8 cells, with terminally differentiated effector memory CD45RA+ cells excluded. Clones were sequenced by immunoSEQ multiplex PCR, and TCRdb holds only the in-frame ones, with some missing. The data contain approximately 840,000 clones, approximately 97% of them singletons. Sequencing was carried out using naive CD8+ T cells sorted from blood. The receptors derive from a man aged 30 to 39 in good health.

This clone was found once. The chain uses TRBV14 and TRBJ2-3; D may be TRBD1 (6 bases). Trimming shortened V by 2 bases and J by 5 bases, and 14 bases separated the two germline ends. This CDR3 region has 15 residues. Germline assignment: CDR1 SGHDN and CDR2 FVKESK. The CDR3 is CASSQSTGRGDTQYF. The CDR3 DNA is TGTGCCAGCAGCCAAAGTACAGGGCGCGGAGATACGCAGTATTTT.

The rearrangement links TRBV10-3 to TRBJ2-5; 13 bases fit TRBD2. Germline V lookup: CDR1 ENHRY, CDR2 SYGVKD. The CDR3 sequence is 15 residues long. V shed 3 bases and J 5 bases; nucleotides not matched to a gene: 3. The chain's CDR3 is CAISEGTSGVETQYF. In DNA, the CDR3 is TGTGCCATCAGTGAAGGGACTAGCGGGGTGGAGACCCAGTACTTC.

V usage is TRBV11-2 and J usage is TRBJ2-7; TRBD2 aligns across 13 bases. Per germline, CDR1 SGHAT and CDR2 FQNNGV. The CDR3 covers 16 residues. Trimming removed 5 bases from V and 7 bases from J; junction bases left unmatched: 11. CDR3 nucleotide sequence: TGTGCCAGCAGCCCCCCCCGACTAGCGGGAGGAGGTGAGCAGTACTTC. The encoded protein is CASSPPRLAGGGEQYF.

The chain combines TRBV28 with TRBJ1-2; D uncertain. The germline V gene has CDR1 MDHEN and CDR2 SYDVKM. V was shortened by 2 bases and J by 4 bases, with 8 bases between the two germline ends. This CDR3 region has 13 residues. Here the CDR3 DNA reads TGTGCCAGCAGTTTAACAGATGGCTATGGCTACACCTTC. Its protein is CASSLTDGYGYTF.

The chain joins TRBV2 to TRBJ2-7, with 10 bases identical to TRBD2. CDR3 length: 16 residues. The germline V gene encodes CDR1 SNHLY and CDR2 FYNNEI. Trimming cost V 8 bases and J 4 bases; bases outside gene matches: 14. The CDR3 is CASAAPLAGVRYEQYF. In DNA, the CDR3 is TGTGCCAGCGCTGCCCCGCTAGCGGGAGTAAGGTACGAGCAGTACTTC.

V is TRBV7-2 and J is TRBJ1-4; D is undetermined. CDR3 length: 12 amino acids. Trimming cost V 1 base and J 11 bases, with 8 bases left between them. CDR1 is SGHTA, CDR2 FQGNSA, per germline. The CDR3 region has the DNA TGTGCCAGCAGCTTAGAGGGAAAGAAACTGTTTTTT. Translating gives CASSLEGKKLFF.

The chain employs TRBV10-3 and TRBJ1-1; tentatively, D is TRBD1 (5 bases). V dropped 6 bases and J dropped 0 bases, with 17 bases sitting between them. CDR3 length: 16 amino acids. CDR1 and CDR2 (germline): ENHRY, SYGVKD. The chain's CDR3 is CAISAGRGTMNTEAFF. The CDR3 DNA reads TGTGCCATCAGCGCGGGGCGTGGGACGATGAACACTGAAGCTTTCTTT.

The chain combines TRBV7-7 with TRBJ2-3, with 7 bases that match TRBD1. Trimming cost V 5 bases and J 11 bases; bases outside gene matches: 7. CDR1 and CDR2 (germline): SSHAT, FNYEAQ (reference sequence). The CDR3 length is 12 residues. The CDR3 sequence is CASSAPGQKQYF. The CDR3 DNA reads TGTGCCAGCAGCGCCCCGGGACAGAAGCAGTATTTT.

As concerns this clone: Other DNA sequences in the same sample also yield this CDR3. The V and J genes are TRBV9 and TRBJ2-7, with 13 positions matching TRBD2. The trim removed 0 bases at V and 4 bases at J, leaving 1 base unmatched. There are 15 residues in the CDR3. The germline V gene encodes CDR1 SGDLS and CDR2 YYNGEE. CDR3 bases: TGTGCCAGCAGCGTAGGGACTAGCGGGAGTTACGAGCAGTACTTC. This gives the protein CASSVGTSGSYEQYF.

The CDR3 region has the DNA TGTGCCAGCAGCTTCGTTCTAGCGGGAGTGAATGAGCAGTTCTTC. Translation gives CASSFVLAGVNEQFF. The gene calls are TRBV7-3 and TRBJ2-1, with 10 bases identical to TRBD2. Germline V gene lookup returns CDR1 SGHTA and CDR2 FQGTGA. CDR3 length: 15 residues. The V gene end was trimmed by 3 bases and the J gene end by 7 bases; junction bases not matched to a gene: 6.

V is TRBV28 and J is TRBJ2-3; 7 bases match TRBD2. This CDR3 region has 15 residues. Germline CDR1 reads MDHEN; CDR2 reads SYDVKM. Losses at the gene ends were 5 bases for V and 2 bases for J; bases not matched to a gene: 7. Here the CDR3 DNA reads TGTGCCAGCAGTCTATTAAGCGGGATCACAGATACGCAGTATTTT. Protein: CASSLLSGITDTQYF.

This clone was detected only once. The V gene is TRBV23-1, the J gene TRBJ2-1; D call uncertain. TRBV23-1 is recorded as an ORF, its role being uncertain. CDR3 length: 9 residues. The CDR3 nucleotides are TGCGCGGTGGACAATGAGCAGTTCTTC. The encoded protein is CAVDNEQFF.

V is TRBV5-4 and J is TRBJ2-5, with unresolved D. This CDR3 comprises 13 residues. CDR1 is SGHNT, CDR2 YYREEE, per germline (reference sequence). Trimming took 3 bases from V and 5 from J, leaving 11 bases between them. CDR3 DNA: TGTGCCAGCAGCTCCTCGTTGGTCGAGACCCAGTACTTC. Translated, it gives CASSSSLVETQYF.

The V gene is TRBV2, the J gene TRBJ2-7; D gene ambiguous. CDR1 and CDR2 from the germline V gene are SNHLY and FYNNEI. V dropped 7 bases and J dropped 5 bases, with 9 bases sitting between them. The CDR3 covers 11 residues. In DNA form, the CDR3 reads TGTGCCAGCACCAGCCTTGACGAGCAGTACTTC. This sequence encodes CASTSLDEQYF.

This clone has only one observation. This chain connects TRBV2 to TRBJ2-1, with D tentatively TRBD2 (5 bases). With 8 bases removed from V and 3 bases from J, the gap between germline ends came to 11 bases. This CDR3 comprises 13 residues. Germline V gene data show CDR1 as SNHLY and CDR2 as FYNNEI. DNA of the CDR3: TGTGCCAGCTTGCGGGCAGGCTACAATGAGCAGTTCTTC. Its translation is CASLRAGYNEQFF. The variable domain in full, with the rest retrieved from reference TRBV2 and TRBJ2-1, is EPEVTQTPSHQVTQMGQEVILRCVPISNHLYFYWYRQILGQKVEFLVSFYNNEISEKSEIFDDQFSVERPDGSNFTLKIRSTKLEDSAMYFCASLRAGYNEQFFGPGTRLTVL.

This chain uses TRBV19 with TRBJ2-1; 12 bases agree with TRBD2. The CDR3 has 17 amino acids. Germline CDR1 is LNHDA and CDR2 is SQIVND (reference sequence). With 3 bases clipped from V and 4 bases from J, the junction kept 7 bases outside the gene matches. Here the CDR3 reads CASSISLAGGGYNEQFF. The CDR3 coding sequence is TGTGCCAGTAGTATTTCACTAGCGGGAGGAGGGTACAATGAGCAGTTCTTC.

As regards this clone: The junction and the germline gene differ at one end; a read error may be behind it. The J gene is TRBJ2-2, the V gene TRBV15; D not resolved. In germline, CDR1 is LNHNV, CDR2 YYDKDF (reference sequence). The CDR3 totals 15 residues. CDR3 DNA sequence: TGTGCCACTAGCAGGAGCTCGAAGAACACCGGGGAGCTGTTTTTT. Translated: CATSRSSKNTGELFF.

The rearrangement uses TRBV29-1 and TRBJ1-1, with 7 bases identical to TRBD1. After removal of 4 bases from V and 1 base from J, the junction contained 3 bases not matched to a gene. This CDR3 comprises 13 residues. CDR1 and CDR2 from the germline V gene are SQVTM and ANQGSEA. CDR3 DNA sequence: TGCAGCGTTGGACAGGGAACGAACACTGAAGCTTTCTTT. The encoded protein is CSVGQGTNTEAFF. Complete variable domain (other parts from reference TRBV29-1 and TRBJ1-1): SAVISQKPSRDICQRGTSLTIQCQVDSQVTMMFWYRQQPGQSLTLIATANQGSEATYESGFVIDKFPISRPNLTFSTLTVSNMSPEDSSIYLCSVGQGTNTEAFFGQGTRLTVV.

The V gene is TRBV27, the J gene TRBJ1-2, with 7 bases that match TRBD1. V lost 6 bases and J lost 8; bases outside the gene matches: 9. Per germline, CDR1 MNHEY and CDR2 SMNVEV (reference sequence). CDR3 size: 13 residues. The DNA for the CDR3 is TGTGCCAGCAGCCAGACAGGGTTCACCGGCTACACCTTC. It is translated as CASSQTGFTGYTF.

The rearrangement links TRBV11-2 to TRBJ2-3; TRBD2 matches 8 bases. Trimming cost V 2 bases and J 5 bases; bases outside gene matches: 6. Germline loops: CDR1 SGHAT, CDR2 FQNNGV. This CDR3 comprises 15 residues. CDR3 sequence: CASSLLAGLGDTQYF. The CDR3 coding sequence is TGTGCCAGCAGCTTATTAGCGGGACTGGGAGATACGCAGTATTTT.

This chain connects TRBV7-5 to TRBJ1-4. TRBV7-5 is deemed a pseudogene. CDR3 length equals 13 residues. The CDR3 loop is CARRGRTNEKLFF. The CDR3 DNA reads TGTGCCCGAAGAGGGCGGACTAATGAAAAACTGTTTTTT.

For this clone: Other DNA sequences in the sample encode the same CDR3. This chain joins TRBV5-1 and TRBJ1-1; D gene unclear. Deletions cut 2 bases from V and 0 bases from J, with 5 bases between. Germline-derived CDR1 and CDR2 are SGHRS and YFSETQ. The CDR3 extends over 13 amino acids. CDR3 nucleotide sequence: TGCGCCAGCAGCTTAAGTCTGAACACTGAAGCTTTCTTT. As protein: CASSLSLNTEAFF.

V is TRBV6-1 and J is TRBJ2-7, with unresolved D. The CDR3 extends over 12 amino acids. Germline CDR1 reads MNHNS; CDR2 reads SASEGT. V lost 4 bases to trimming and J lost 6 bases, with 10 bases between them. The CDR3 nucleotides are TGTGCCAGCAGTGCCCACTCCGCCGAGCAGTACTTC. Translation gives CASSAHSAEQYF.

This rearrangement joins TRBV6-1 to TRBJ2-7, with D hard to call. The germline CDR1 and CDR2 sequences are MNHNS and SASEGT. The CDR3 length is 12 residues. V lost 6 bases to trimming and J lost 4 bases, with 10 bases between them. The CDR3 sequence is CASRYTGYEQYF. The CDR3, as DNA: TGTGCCAGCAGATATACTGGGTACGAGCAGTACTTC.

This chain connects TRBV27 to TRBJ2-7; 8 nucleotides match TRBD2. V trimming: 10 bases; J trimming: 4 bases; junction bases outside the gene matches: 9. There are 13 residues in the CDR3. Germline assignment: CDR1 MNHEY and CDR2 SMNVEV (reference sequence). The CDR3 DNA reads as TGTGCCATCTCACCAGGCGGGGGGTACGAGCAGTACTTC. Its protein product is CAISPGGGYEQYF.

This chain joins TRBV7-9 and TRBJ2-5; D gene ambiguous. Looked up from germline, CDR1 is SEHNR and CDR2 is FQNEAQ (reference sequence). Trimming left V 5 bases short and J 0 bases short, with 19 bases between. This CDR3 region has 17 residues. The CDR3 protein is CASSDASSRDYQETQYF. The CDR3 DNA reads as TGTGCCAGCAGCGATGCATCTAGTAGGGATTACCAAGAGACCCAGTACTTC.

J is TRBJ2-7 and V is TRBV7-6; D is possibly TRBD2 (6 bases). V lost 1 base and J lost 6, with 10 bases in between. Germline CDR1 reads SGHVS; CDR2 reads FNYEAQ. The CDR3 totals 13 residues. This chain's CDR3 is CASSLDSGGEQYF. The CDR3 region has the DNA TGTGCCAGCAGCTTAGACTCCGGGGGCGAGCAGTACTTC.

This clone came up once. One junction end disagrees with the germline gene, perhaps due to a read error. This rearrangement joins TRBV27 to TRBJ2-5; 8 bases align to TRBD2. Germline CDR1 is MNHEY and CDR2 is SMNVEV (reference sequence). This CDR3 spans 13 amino acids. The CDR3 sequence is CASSLTSGGPEHF. As DNA, the CDR3 is TGTGCCAGCAGTTTAACTAGCGGTGGGCCCGAGCACTTC.

The V and J genes are TRBV4-3 and TRBJ2-5; TRBD1 agrees at 8 bases. V shed 2 bases, J shed 2 bases, and the junction held 4 bases outside the gene matches. CDR3 length equals 15 residues. CDR1 is LGHNA and CDR2 is YSLEER in the germline V gene. The chain's CDR3 is CASSQRDRGQETQYF. For the CDR3, the DNA is TGCGCCAGCAGCCAACGCGACAGGGGTCAAGAGACCCAGTACTTC.